This T cell receptor (beta chain) was sequenced in a study of beta chain features in type 1 diabetes. With regard to this clone: What it binds is not known.

Broader study findings: Still unanswered here is whether HLA type influences TCRB rearrangement.

The V gene's germline CDR1 is MNHNY and CDR2 SVGAGI (reference sequence). The CDR3 is 13 residues long. V lost 6 bases and J lost 5, with 10 bases in between. Expressed TCRB transcripts got sequenced, as all isolated RNA was reverse transcribed. This table comes from immunoSEQ multiplex PCR, and its TCRdb copy is limited to in-frame clones, with some not included. The table lists roughly 370,000 clones, about 15% of them singletons. The sample comprised naive CD4+ T cells from blood. The rearrangement links TRBV6-6 to TRBJ2-2; tentatively, D is TRBD2 (5 bases). The TCR originated in a man aged 25-40 years in good health. Written as DNA, the CDR3 is TGTGCCAGCAGCCGGACTGGAACCGGGGAGCTGTTTTTT. This translates into CASSRTGTGELFF.